The 12 T cell receptor beta chains reported below all come from one sample, sequenced in a study of blood T cells in healthy people across ages. For the second PCR, which ran for about 7 to 11 cycles, a sample-barcoded 5' primer and a J-beta primer mix were used. Each CDR3 protein is one row after TCRdb ran MiXCR on the 5' RACE reads. The sample holds around 400,000 distinct CDR3 sequences, approximately 52% seen once. Source material: blood. All receptors come from a man aged 55 to 70 in good health.

Ten or more counts support this clonotype. J is TRBJ2-3 and V is TRBV20-1; 15 nucleotides align to TRBD2. Per the germline V gene, CDR1 is DFQATT and CDR2 is SNEGSKA (reference sequence). With 5 bases clipped from V and 6 bases from J, the junction kept 6 bases outside the gene matches. The CDR3 runs 15 residues. The CDR3 loop is CSARWTSGRADTQYF. The CDR3 region has the DNA TGCAGTGCTCGATGGACTAGCGGGAGGGCGGATACGCAGTATTTT.

The chain combines TRBV11-2 with TRBJ1-1; unclear D gene. V was clipped by 6 bases and J by 2 bases, with 16 bases between them. The CDR3 is 15 amino acids. The germline V gene has CDR1 SGHAT and CDR2 FQNNGV. The CDR3 sequence: CASRYSLRGNTEAFF. The DNA for the CDR3 is TGTGCCAGCAGGTATTCCCTCCGGGGAAACACTGAAGCTTTCTTT.

The CDR3 DNA reads TGTGCCAGCGGACCCTCACGGTACAATGAGCAGTTCTTC. It translates to CASGPSRYNEQFF. V is TRBV27 and J is TRBJ2-1; D gene ambiguous. The ends were cut back, 8 bases at V and 4 bases at J, with 12 bases in the middle. CDR1 is MNHEY, CDR2 SMNVEV, per germline (reference sequence). This CDR3 spans 13 amino acids.

Only one count was recorded for this clonotype. The rearrangement joins TRBV30 to TRBJ1-6; TRBD1 might be the D (5 bases). From germline, CDR1 is GTSNPN and CDR2 SVGIG (reference sequence). Deletions cut 3 bases from V and 8 bases from J, with 11 bases between. The CDR3 loop spans 13 amino acids. CDR3 sequence reads: CAWSQGRDSPLHF. The CDR3 nucleotides are TGTGCCTGGAGCCAGGGAAGGGATTCACCCCTCCACTTT.

Comment on this clonotype: One end of the junction fails to match germline, which may point to a read error. This chain links TRBV14 with TRBJ2-1, with TRBD1 identical over 7 bases. This CDR3 region has 16 residues. Per germline, CDR1 SGHDN and CDR2 FVKESK. In DNA, the CDR3 is TGTGCCAGCAGCCAAGGGACAGGTGGCTCCTACAATGAGCGGTACTTC. This codes for CASSQGTGGSYNERYF. Together with reference TRBV14 and TRBJ2-1, the CDR3 gives the full variable domain: EAGVTQFPSHSVIEKGQTVTLRCDPISGHDNLYWYRRVMGKEIKFLLHFVKESKQDESGMPNNRFLAERTGGTYSTLKVQPAELEDSGVYFCASSQGTGGSYNERYFGPGTRLTVL.

CDR3 bases: TGCAGTGCTAGTAGGGACAATAGCAATCAGCCCCAGCATTTT. Translated: CSASRDNSNQPQHF. This sequence joins TRBV20-1 and TRBJ1-5; D is perhaps TRBD1 (6 bases). The CDR3 is 14 amino acids. V was pared by 3 bases and J by 0 bases, with 9 bases between. Germline CDR1 reads DFQATT; CDR2 reads SNEGSKA (reference sequence).

The rearrangement links TRBV6-2 or TRBV6-3 to TRBJ2-1; 8 bases match TRBD1. The germline CDR1 and CDR2 sequences are MNHEY and SVGEGT. After removal of 4 bases from V and 8 bases from J, the junction contained 10 bases not matched to a gene. The CDR3 sequence is 15 residues long. CDR3 in amino acids: CASSSGQGEYDEQFF. In DNA, the CDR3 is TGTGCCAGCAGTTCCGGACAGGGCGAATACGATGAGCAGTTCTTC.

The genes are TRBV19 and TRBJ2-3; D is tentatively TRBD1 or TRBD2 (5 bases each). Germline assignment: CDR1 LNHDA and CDR2 SQIVND (reference sequence). This CDR3 contains 12 residues. Trimming left V 3 bases short and J 11 bases short, with 12 bases between. The CDR3 region is CASSMGDVRQYF. In DNA, the CDR3 is TGTGCCAGTAGTATGGGGGACGTAAGGCAGTATTTT.

This rearrangement joins TRBV6-1 to TRBJ2-7, with D possibly matching TRBD2 (7 bases). Germline values: CDR1 MNHNS, CDR2 SASEGT. V was shortened by 2 bases and J by 10 bases, with 15 bases between the two germline ends. CDR3 length equals 13 residues. The CDR3, as DNA: TGTGCCAGCAGTGAATCTCGCCGGGGGGCCCAGTACTTC. This gives the protein CASSESRRGAQYF.

This chain connects TRBV5-1 to TRBJ2-7, with TRBD1 matching over 7 bases. Germline lookup yields CDR1 SGHRS and CDR2 YFSETQ. The CDR3 consists of 13 residues. Trimming cost V 0 bases and J 7 bases; bases outside gene matches: 4. CDR3 loop: CASSLDTGDEQYF. The CDR3 DNA reads as TGCGCCAGCAGCTTGGATACAGGGGATGAGCAGTACTTC.

This rearrangement joins TRBV20-1 to TRBJ2-7; 7 nucleotides match TRBD1. After removal of 3 bases from V and 0 bases from J, the junction contained 5 bases not matched to a gene. Germline V gene data show CDR1 as DFQATT and CDR2 as SNEGSKA (reference sequence). The CDR3 has 14 residues. DNA for the CDR3: TGCAGTGCTAGGCCGGGGACAGTCTCCTACGAGCAGTACTTC. It is translated as CSARPGTVSYEQYF.

This clonotype was counted only a few times. The gene calls are TRBV29-1 and TRBJ2-5; 14 bases are a match to TRBD2. Germline assignment: CDR1 SQVTM and CDR2 ANQGSEA. V lost 4 bases, J lost 5 bases, and 3 bases stayed unmatched. The CDR3 totals 14 residues. In DNA, the CDR3 is TGCAGCGTTGGACTAGCGGGGGGGCGGGAGACCCAGTACTTC. It yields the protein CSVGLAGGRETQYF.